This T cell receptor beta chain derives from a study of beta chain features in type 1 diabetes. All of the isolated RNA was reverse transcribed, so expressed TCRB transcripts were sequenced. Generated by immunoSEQ multiplex PCR, the TCRdb table keeps only in-frame clones and is missing some. Found here are about 230,000 clones, around 10% of them singletons; the top ten hold 0.03% to 0.035%. Study findings and constraints: TCRB CDR3s were moderately but significantly shorter in Type 1 diabetes patients in all four CD4+ subsets. When cDNA is sequenced, cells with high TCR expression could be over-represented. For patients, the naive, central memory and Treg TCRB repertoires appeared more alike than for healthy donors.

A word on this clone: The antigen remains unidentified.

This TCR came from a woman in her late teens or twenties in good health. Sequences were obtained from naive CD4+ T cells from blood.

The CDR3: CASSRRVVSTDTQYF. The CDR3 nucleotides read TGTGCCAGCAGCAGACGGGTGGTTAGCACAGATACGCAGTATTTT. J is TRBJ2-3 and V is TRBV7-8; D not certain. The germline gives CDR1 SGHVS, CDR2 FQNEAQ. Trimming cost V 5 bases and J 0 bases, with 12 bases left between them. The CDR3 totals 15 residues. The complete variable domain, with remaining parts taken from reference TRBV7-8 and TRBJ2-3, reads GAGVSQSPRYKVAKRGQDVALRCDPISGHVSLFWYQQALGQGPEFLTYFQNEAQLDKSGLPSDRFFAERPEGSVSTLKIQRTQQEDSAVYLCASSRRVVSTDTQYFGPGTRLTVL.